This TCR beta chain appears in the sequencing data of a study of regulatory T cells in long-lasting Graves disease. Overall study: With positive TSH receptor antibodies and over 5 years of antithyroid drugs, Graves' disease was considered persistent.

This CDR3 has 16 amino acids. The germline V gene encodes CDR1 SGHAT and CDR2 FQNNGV. With 5 bases removed from V and 1 base from J, the gap between germline ends came to 17 bases. Time point described: persistent/refractory GD, antithyroid drugs over 5 years with positive TRAb. Following extraction of RNA from PBMCs, that RNA was used to make the TCR library. Xi'an, China, was home to the endocrinology department that provided patients. To make TCR beta libraries, researchers used iRepertoire HTBI primers and Arm-PCR of CDR3 regions. Study processing details: The samples included roughly 61 TRBV and roughly 14 TRBJ segments. TCRdb ran MiXCR on the multiplex PCR reads and lists one entry per CDR3 protein. TCRdb assigned the V and J calls; the authors' analysis was not used. The sample has roughly 490,000 distinct CDR3 sequences, 20% to 25% seen once. In this sample, this clonotype turned up many times. What it binds is unknown.

Findings and caveats of the study: Patients whose Graves' disease persisted exhibited lower TCR diversity than those newly diagnosed.

Sample: peripheral blood mononuclear cells (PBMCs), taken when the disease was refractory, from a patient treated with antithyroid drugs. The J gene is TRBJ1-1, the V gene TRBV11-2; D is unclear. This clonotype was sampled from a female donor with Graves disease. The DNA for the CDR3 is TGTGCCAGCAGCCTTTCCTCGTCTCGGAGGAACACTGAAGCTTTCTTT. It is translated as CASSLSSSRRNTEAFF.